The 19 T cell receptor beta chains in this list originate from one sample, sequenced in a study of blood T cell repertoires in COVID-19. This table comes from immunoSEQ multiplex PCR, and its TCRdb copy is limited to in-frame clones, with some not included. The sample lists roughly 220,000 clones, just over 85% occurring once. Input material: PBMCs or T cells enriched from blood (not recorded which). The receptors come from a woman aged 50 to 65 with acute COVID-19.

The chain uses TRBV29-1 and TRBJ2-5, with D possibly TRBD2 on 6 matching bases. This CDR3 has 13 residues. Looked up from germline, CDR1 is SQVTM and CDR2 is ANQGSEA. Trimming left V 7 bases short and J 3 bases short, with 15 bases between. The CDR3 nucleotides read TGCAGCGCTGACGGGGGACCAAAAGAGACCCAGTACTTC. Its translation: CSADGGPKETQYF.

The chain employs TRBV27 and TRBJ2-5; a weak D match, TRBD1 (6 bases). This CDR3 spans 15 amino acids. Germline V gene data show CDR1 as MNHEY and CDR2 as SMNVEV (reference sequence). Trimming pared 5 bases from V and 7 bases from J, leaving 20 bases between. CDR3 residues: CASSLYRETPGTQYF. CDR3 DNA: TGTGCCAGCAGTCTATACAGGGAAACCCCAGGGACCCAGTACTTC.

The rearrangement links TRBV28 to TRBJ2-4; TRBD2 matches at 8 bases. Germline values: CDR1 MDHEN, CDR2 SYDVKM. There are 14 residues in the CDR3. Trimming cost V 6 bases and J 5 bases; bases outside gene matches: 6. The CDR3 loop is CASRQVGLENIQYF. Written as DNA, the CDR3 is TGTGCCAGCAGGCAGGTGGGACTAGAAAACATTCAGTACTTC. Full variable domain (outside the CDR3, taken from reference TRBV28 and TRBJ2-4): DVKVTQSSRYLVKRTGEKVFLECVQDMDHENMFWYRQDPGLGLRLIYFSYDVKMKEKGDIPEGYSVSREKKERFSLILESASTNQTSMYLCASRQVGLENIQYFGAGTRLSVL.

In this sample, this clone turned up many times. J is TRBJ2-2 and V is TRBV3-1 (or the pseudogene TRBV3-2); 8 bases are a match to TRBD2. The CDR3 totals 18 residues. Germline V CDR1 and CDR2: LGHDT, YNNKEL (reference sequence). J lost 6 bases, V lost 4 bases, and 16 bases had no gene match. Here the CDR3 DNA reads TGTGCCAGCAGCCCCCTTTTCTGGGCGGGAGGTAGCGCCGGGGAGCTGTTTTTT. Protein sequence: CASSPLFWAGGSAGELFF.

The chain links TRBV28 to TRBJ2-7; TRBD2 matches at 8 bases. In germline, CDR1 is MDHEN, CDR2 SYDVKM. The trim removed 6 bases at V and 1 base at J, leaving 8 bases unmatched. The CDR3 runs to 15 residues. The CDR3 reads CASSTAGVTSYEQYF. The CDR3 DNA sequence: TGTGCCAGCAGCACAGCGGGAGTGACTTCCTACGAGCAGTACTTC.

The chain couples TRBV2 to TRBJ1-1; 7 nucleotides agree with TRBD1. CDR3 size: 15 residues. V lost 5 bases and J lost 6; bases outside the gene matches: 12. The V gene's germline CDR1 is SNHLY and CDR2 FYNNEI. CDR3 loop: CASSQRRGPQAEAFF. The CDR3 DNA reads TGTGCCAGCAGTCAAAGAAGGGGGCCTCAGGCTGAAGCTTTCTTT.

This chain links TRBV27 with TRBJ1-5; a weak D match, TRBD1 (6 bases). This CDR3 spans 13 amino acids. Germline CDR1 and CDR2: MNHEY and SMNVEV (reference sequence). The V and J ends lost 4 bases and 4 bases respectively, with 8 bases between them. Here the CDR3 DNA reads TGTGCCAGCAGTTCCACAGGGAATCAGCCCCAGCATTTT. Protein product: CASSSTGNQPQHF.

The chain carries TRBV6-5 and TRBJ2-3; D ambiguous. CDR3 length equals 14 residues. From germline, CDR1 is MNHEY and CDR2 SVGAGI. V was trimmed by 1 base and J by 5 bases, leaving 10 bases between them. The CDR3 is CASSYFGGGDTQYF. CDR3 sequence (DNA): TGTGCCAGCAGTTACTTCGGCGGCGGAGATACGCAGTATTTT.

The chain recombines TRBV5-5 with TRBJ1-2, with no clear D. Per the germline V gene, CDR1 is SGHKS and CDR2 is YYEKEE (reference sequence). The CDR3 is 13 amino acids. Trimming removed 2 bases from V and 3 bases from J, with 8 bases in between. The CDR3 sequence: CASSLRGDYGYTF. CDR3 coding DNA: TGTGCCAGCAGCTTACGGGGTGACTATGGCTACACCTTC.

V gene TRBV19 combines with J gene TRBJ2-7, with 7 bases fitting TRBD1. The CDR3 sequence is 12 residues long. The V gene end was trimmed by 11 bases and the J gene end by 3 bases; junction bases not matched to a gene: 7. Per the germline V gene, CDR1 is LNHDA and CDR2 is SQIVND (reference sequence). The chain's CDR3 is CAGSGTDYEQYF. As DNA, the CDR3 is TGTGCCGGGTCAGGGACAGACTACGAGCAGTACTTC.

The chain is built from TRBV28 and TRBJ1-1; no reliable D call. The CDR3 covers 14 residues. Germline V lookup: CDR1 MDHEN, CDR2 SYDVKM. Between the trimmed V and J ends, which lost 6 bases and 0 bases, there was a span of 11 bases. The chain's CDR3 is CASRPYSLNTEAFF. The CDR3 region has the DNA TGTGCCAGCAGACCCTACAGTCTGAACACTGAAGCTTTCTTT.

This chain joins TRBV28 and TRBJ2-7; D ambiguous. V was cut by 0 bases and J by 4 bases, with 4 bases left in between. The CDR3 contains 12 residues. Germline V gives CDR1 MDHEN, CDR2 SYDVKM. Here the CDR3 reads CASSLWSYEQYF. CDR3 in DNA: TGTGCCAGCAGTTTATGGTCTTACGAGCAGTACTTC.

The chain recombines TRBV28 with TRBJ2-1, with 9 bases identical to TRBD1. Germline CDR1 reads MDHEN; CDR2 reads SYDVKM. V gave up 5 bases and J gave up 4 bases; unmatched junction bases: 12. The CDR3 covers 17 residues. The DNA for the CDR3 is TGTGCCAGCAGTCCCCTAACAGGGGGCCAAATATACAATGAGCAGTTCTTC. Translated, it gives CASSPLTGGQIYNEQFF.

For the CDR3, the DNA is TGTGCCAGCAGACCCGACAGGGGAGACACCGGGGAGCTGTTTTTT. The encoded protein is CASRPDRGDTGELFF. The V and J genes are TRBV25-1 and TRBJ2-2; TRBD1 matches 8 bases. J lost 3 bases, V lost 6 bases, and 6 bases had no gene match. The length of the CDR3 is 15 residues. Germline-derived CDR1 and CDR2 are MGHDK and SYGVNS.

V and J are TRBV3-1 (or the pseudogene TRBV3-2) and TRBJ2-3, with D perhaps matching TRBD1 (5 bases). Looked up from germline, CDR1 is LGHDT and CDR2 is YNNKEL (reference sequence). V gave up 1 base and J gave up 4 bases, with 15 bases separating them. The CDR3 loop spans 16 amino acids. CDR3 DNA sequence: TGTGCCAGCAGCCAAGGCCACCGAACAGGAGCAGATACGCAGTATTTT. As protein: CASSQGHRTGADTQYF.

The chain links TRBV4-2 to TRBJ2-7, with 10 bases lining up with TRBD2. V dropped 2 bases and J dropped 1; count of bases not matched to a gene: 5. This CDR3 comprises 16 residues. CDR1 and CDR2 from the germline V gene are LGHNA and YNFKEQ. This CDR3 is CASSQTLAGASYEQYF. Here the CDR3 DNA reads TGTGCCAGCAGCCAAACTCTAGCGGGAGCTTCCTACGAGCAGTACTTC.

The chain uses TRBV18 and TRBJ2-7, with TRBD1 matching over 7 bases. The CDR3 totals 14 residues. CDR1 is KGHSH and CDR2 is LQKENI in the germline V gene. V lost 6 bases and J lost 0; bases outside the gene matches: 5. This chain's CDR3 is CASSGTASSYEQYF. CDR3 in DNA: TGTGCCAGCTCGGGGACAGCCAGCTCCTACGAGCAGTACTTC.

V is TRBV7-2 and J is TRBJ2-3, with TRBD2 identical over 8 bases. V lost 5 bases and J lost 2; bases outside the gene matches: 18. Germline V gene sequence: CDR1 SGHTA, CDR2 FQGNSA. The CDR3 has 19 amino acids. For the CDR3, the DNA is TGTGCCAGCAGCGCCCTGGGGGTAGCGGGACTAGACTTCACAGATACGCAGTATTTT. This codes for CASSALGVAGLDFTDTQYF.

The chain carries TRBV27 and TRBJ1-1; TRBD1 agrees at 8 bases. The CDR3 totals 16 residues. Germline values: CDR1 MNHEY, CDR2 SMNVEV (reference sequence). J gave up 1 base and V 5 bases, and 9 bases lay outside the gene matches. The CDR3 DNA reads as TGTGCCAGCAGTGGCCGACAGGGGCGACGGAACACTGAAGCTTTCTTT. It codes for CASSGRQGRRNTEAFF.